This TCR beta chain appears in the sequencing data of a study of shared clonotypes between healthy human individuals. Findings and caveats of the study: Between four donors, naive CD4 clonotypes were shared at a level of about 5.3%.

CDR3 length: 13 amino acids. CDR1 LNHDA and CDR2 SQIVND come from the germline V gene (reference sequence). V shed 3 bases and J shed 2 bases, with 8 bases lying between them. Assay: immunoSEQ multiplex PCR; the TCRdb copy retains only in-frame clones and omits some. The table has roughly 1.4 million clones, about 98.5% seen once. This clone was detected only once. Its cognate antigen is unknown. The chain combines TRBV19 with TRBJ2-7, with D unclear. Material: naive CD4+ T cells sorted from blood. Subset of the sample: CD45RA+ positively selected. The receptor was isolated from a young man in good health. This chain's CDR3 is CASSIREPYEQYF. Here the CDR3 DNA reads TGTGCCAGTAGTATTAGGGAACCCTACGAGCAGTACTTC. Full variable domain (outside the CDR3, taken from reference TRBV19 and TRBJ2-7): DGGITQSPKYLFRKEGQNVTLSCEQNLNHDAMYWYRQDPGQGLRLIYYSQIVNDFQKGDIAEGYSVSREKKESFPLTVTSAQKNPTAFYLCASSIREPYEQYFGPGTRLTVT.